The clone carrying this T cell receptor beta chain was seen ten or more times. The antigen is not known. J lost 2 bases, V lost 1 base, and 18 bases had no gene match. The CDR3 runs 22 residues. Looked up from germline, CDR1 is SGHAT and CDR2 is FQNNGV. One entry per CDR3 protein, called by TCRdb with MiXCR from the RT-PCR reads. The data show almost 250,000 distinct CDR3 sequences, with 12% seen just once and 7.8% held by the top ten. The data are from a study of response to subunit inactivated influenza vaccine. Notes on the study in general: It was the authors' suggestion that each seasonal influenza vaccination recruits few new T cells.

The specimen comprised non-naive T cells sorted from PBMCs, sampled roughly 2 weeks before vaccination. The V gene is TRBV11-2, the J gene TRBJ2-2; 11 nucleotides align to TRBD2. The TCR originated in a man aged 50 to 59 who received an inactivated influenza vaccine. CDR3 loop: CASSLVSRVTSGGRRNTGELFF. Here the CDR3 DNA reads TGTGCCAGCAGCTTAGTATCGCGTGTCACTAGCGGGGGACGCCGAAACACCGGGGAGCTGTTTTTT.